This T cell receptor beta chain was retrieved from a study of shared clonotypes between healthy human individuals. TCRdb keeps only in-frame clones here, not all; method: immunoSEQ multiplex PCR. In the table there are around 1.1 million clones, about four fifths of which are singletons. This clone was picked up one time. Its specificity is not known. Study observations and caveats: Non-shared clonotypes showed lower generation probabilities than clonotypes common to all four donors. Larger richness was generally estimated for naive than memory subsets.

Sequencing was performed on memory CD4+ T cells from PBMCs. Specified subset: CD45RA-negative fraction. The receptor's source is a man between 18 and 29 years old in good health. Some clones in this sample may be carry-over from other donors' samples.

The chain's CDR3 is CASSPKDVGQPQHF. For the CDR3, the DNA is TGTGCCAGCTCACCGAAGGACGTCGGTCAGCCCCAGCATTTT. V usage is TRBV18 and J usage is TRBJ1-5; D call uncertain. Trimming removed 3 bases at V and 6 bases at J, with 12 bases between. Germline CDR1 and CDR2: KGHSH and LQKENI. The CDR3 sequence is 14 residues long.